This T cell receptor (beta chain) was captured in a study of shared clonotypes between healthy human individuals. About the study: Sampling drew on donors who were two women and three men aged 18 to 49.

Here immunoSEQ multiplex PCR was the method, and the copy in TCRdb shows in-frame clones only, minus some. The sample has some 2 million clones, just under 95% seen once. Naive CD8 cells lacked CD45RO and underwent positive selection for CCR7, leaving out terminally differentiated effector memory CD45RA+ cells. Study-wide results and caveats: Rarefaction indicated that sorted-subset sequencing remained incomplete although depth was large.

V lost 0 bases and J lost 4; bases outside the gene matches: 4. This CDR3 is built from 15 residues. Germline V gene lookup returns CDR1 MGHRA and CDR2 YSYEKL. With respect to this clone: Its specificity is unknown.

The rearrangement uses TRBV4-1 and TRBJ1-1, with 8 bases fitting TRBD1. This TCR came from a man younger than 35 in good health. The sequenced sample consisted of naive CD8+ T cells sorted from blood. The CDR3, as DNA: TGCGCCAGCAGCCAAGAGAGGACAGGGCCCACTGAAGCTTTCTTT. It codes for CASSQERTGPTEAFF.